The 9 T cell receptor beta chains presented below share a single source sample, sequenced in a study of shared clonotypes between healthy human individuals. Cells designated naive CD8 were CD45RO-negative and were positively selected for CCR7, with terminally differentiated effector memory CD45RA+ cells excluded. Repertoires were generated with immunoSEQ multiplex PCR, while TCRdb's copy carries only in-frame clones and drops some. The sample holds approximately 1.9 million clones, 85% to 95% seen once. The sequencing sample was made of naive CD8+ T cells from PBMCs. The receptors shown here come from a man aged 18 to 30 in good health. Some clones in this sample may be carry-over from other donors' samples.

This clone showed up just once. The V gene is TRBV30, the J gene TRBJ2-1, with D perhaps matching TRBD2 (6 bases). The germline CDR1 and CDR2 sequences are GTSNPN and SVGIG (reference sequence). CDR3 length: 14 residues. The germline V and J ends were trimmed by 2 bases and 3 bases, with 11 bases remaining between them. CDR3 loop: CAWSIETSYNEQFF. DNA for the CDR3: TGTGCCTGGAGTATAGAGACTAGCTACAATGAGCAGTTCTTC.

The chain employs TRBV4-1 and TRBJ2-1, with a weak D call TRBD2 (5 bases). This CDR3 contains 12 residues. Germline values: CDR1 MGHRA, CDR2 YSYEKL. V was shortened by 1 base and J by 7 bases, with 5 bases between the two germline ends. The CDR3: CASSQGRNEQFF. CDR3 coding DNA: TGCGCCAGCAGCCAAGGGAGGAATGAGCAGTTCTTC.

For the CDR3, the DNA is TGTGCCAGCAGCGACGGAAGGGGGCCGTACTACGAGCAGTACTTC. Residues: CASSDGRGPYYEQYF. This rearrangement joins TRBV14 to TRBJ2-7, with 7 bases fitting TRBD1. Germline V gene data show CDR1 as SGHDN and CDR2 as FVKESK. The V and J ends lost 5 bases and 3 bases, in that order; junction bases with no gene match: 10. The CDR3 has 15 amino acids.

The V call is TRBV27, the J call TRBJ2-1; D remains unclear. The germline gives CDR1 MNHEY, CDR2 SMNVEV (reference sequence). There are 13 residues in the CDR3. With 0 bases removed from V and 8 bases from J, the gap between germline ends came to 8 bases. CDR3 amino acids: CASSLSFSYEQFF. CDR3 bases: TGTGCCAGCAGTTTATCGTTCAGTTATGAGCAGTTCTTC.

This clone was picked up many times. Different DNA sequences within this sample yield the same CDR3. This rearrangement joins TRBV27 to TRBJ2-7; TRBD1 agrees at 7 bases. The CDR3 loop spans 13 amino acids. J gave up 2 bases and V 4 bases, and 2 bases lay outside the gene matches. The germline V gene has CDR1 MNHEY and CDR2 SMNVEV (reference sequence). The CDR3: CASSWGQTYEQYF. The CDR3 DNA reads TGTGCCAGCAGTTGGGGACAGACCTACGAGCAGTACTTC.

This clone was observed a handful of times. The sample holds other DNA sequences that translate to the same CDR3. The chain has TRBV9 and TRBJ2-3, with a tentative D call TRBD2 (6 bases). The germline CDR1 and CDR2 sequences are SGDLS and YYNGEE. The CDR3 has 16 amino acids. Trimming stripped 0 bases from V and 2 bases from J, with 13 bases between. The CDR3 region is CASSVVPAGNTDTQYF. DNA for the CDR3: TGTGCCAGCAGCGTAGTCCCAGCGGGTAACACAGATACGCAGTATTTT.

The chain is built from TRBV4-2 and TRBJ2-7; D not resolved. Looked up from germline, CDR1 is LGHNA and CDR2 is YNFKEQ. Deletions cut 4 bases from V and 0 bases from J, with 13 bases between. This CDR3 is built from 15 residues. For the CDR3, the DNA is TGTGCCAGCAGCCCAAAGTGGACGCCCTCCTACGAGCAGTACTTC. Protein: CASSPKWTPSYEQYF.

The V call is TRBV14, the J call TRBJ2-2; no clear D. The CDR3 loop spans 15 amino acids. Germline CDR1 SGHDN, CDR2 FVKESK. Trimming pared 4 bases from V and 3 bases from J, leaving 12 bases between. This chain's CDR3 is CASSPIWPDTGELFF. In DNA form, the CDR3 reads TGTGCCAGCAGCCCGATCTGGCCGGACACCGGGGAGCTGTTTTTT.

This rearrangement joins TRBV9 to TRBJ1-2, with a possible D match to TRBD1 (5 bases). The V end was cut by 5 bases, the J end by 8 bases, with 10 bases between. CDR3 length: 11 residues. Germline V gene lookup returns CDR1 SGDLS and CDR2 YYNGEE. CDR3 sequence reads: CASRAGSGYTF. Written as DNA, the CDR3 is TGTGCCAGCAGGGCAGGGAGCGGCTACACCTTC. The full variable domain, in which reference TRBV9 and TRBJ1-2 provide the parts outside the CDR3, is DSGVTQTPKHLITATGQRVTLRCSPRSGDLSVYWYQQSLDQGLQFLIQYYNGEERAKGNILERFSAQQFPDLHSELNLSSLELGDSALYFCASRAGSGYTFGSGTRLTVV.